These 32 T cell receptor beta chains were all obtained from the same sample, sequenced in a study of blood T cell repertoires in COVID-19. TCRdb's table, derived via immunoSEQ multiplex PCR, lists solely in-frame clones and lacks some. The sample comprises a few hundred thousand clones, 85% to 90% of which are singletons, and approximately 0.93% rests with the top ten. The sequencing sample was made of PBMCs or T cells enriched from blood (not recorded which). The receptors here all came from a young woman who had been exposed to COVID-19.

This clone was detected only a few times. This chain uses TRBV5-1 with TRBJ2-3, with 7 bases aligning to TRBD1. The CDR3 is 17 amino acids. Germline trimming cut 0 bases from V and 3 bases from J; bases unmatched to any gene: 10. From germline, CDR1 is SGHRS and CDR2 YFSETQ. CDR3 nucleotide sequence: TGCGCCAGCAGCTTGGCCGGTGACAGGGTGGGAACAGATACGCAGTATTTT. It specifies CASSLAGDRVGTDTQYF.

The chain is built from TRBV9 and TRBJ1-1, with 9 bases lining up with TRBD1. Trimming cost V 4 bases and J 0 bases; bases outside gene matches: 25. Germline V CDR1 and CDR2: SGDLS, YYNGEE. This CDR3 has 22 amino acids. CDR3 region: CASSPNLPTGGTQAPLNTEAFF. The CDR3 DNA reads as TGTGCCAGCAGCCCGAACTTACCGACAGGGGGGACCCAAGCACCTTTGAACACTGAAGCTTTCTTT.

The chain has TRBV25-1 and TRBJ1-5, with 8 nucleotides matching TRBD1. Germline trimming cut 5 bases from V and 0 bases from J; bases unmatched to any gene: 3. This CDR3 is built from 15 residues. Germline V gene data show CDR1 as MGHDK and CDR2 as SYGVNS. CDR3 nucleotides: TGTGCCAGCAGTTCCCAGGGGGCTAGCAATCAGCCCCAGCATTTT. Translation: CASSSQGASNQPQHF.

V usage is TRBV30 and J usage is TRBJ1-3; tentative D call: TRBD1 (5 bases). Between the trimmed V and J ends, which lost 7 bases and 0 bases, there was a span of 13 bases. In germline, CDR1 is GTSNPN, CDR2 SVGIG (reference sequence). The CDR3 consists of 14 residues. The CDR3 reads CALGRSSSGNTIYF. The CDR3 bases are TGTGCCTTGGGACGGTCGAGCTCTGGAAACACCATATATTTT.

This clone was seen once. The chain has TRBV27 and TRBJ1-5; D is possibly TRBD1 (5 bases). Germline V CDR1 and CDR2: MNHEY, SMNVEV (reference sequence). The CDR3 loop spans 16 amino acids. Trimming removed 1 base from V and 6 bases from J, with 16 bases in between. CDR3 region: CASSLFPPWTTQPQHF. CDR3 in DNA: TGTGCCAGCAGTTTATTCCCTCCCTGGACAACTCAGCCCCAGCATTTT.

CDR3 loop: CASSLALGANTEAFF. Written as DNA, the CDR3 is TGCGCCAGCAGCTTGGCCCTGGGGGCGAACACTGAAGCTTTCTTT. J is TRBJ1-1 and V is TRBV5-1; weak D call: TRBD1 (6 bases). Germline-derived CDR1 and CDR2 are SGHRS and YFSETQ. CDR3 length equals 15 residues. Trimming removed 0 bases at V and 1 base at J, with 10 bases between.

The chain couples TRBV7-9 to TRBJ2-7; 12 nucleotides match TRBD2. The CDR3 runs 19 residues. Germline values: CDR1 SEHNR, CDR2 FQNEAQ (reference sequence). V shed 4 bases, J shed 2 bases, and the junction held 15 bases outside the gene matches. CDR3 amino acids: CASSSTDAGTSGPTYEQYF. The CDR3 DNA is TGTGCCAGCAGCTCTACCGACGCCGGGACTAGCGGGCCAACCTACGAGCAGTACTTC.

The chain joins TRBV27 to TRBJ1-2; 12 bases align to TRBD1. This CDR3 is 13 amino acids long. Germline V gives CDR1 MNHEY, CDR2 SMNVEV (reference sequence). The V gene end was trimmed by 6 bases and the J gene end by 7 bases; junction bases not matched to a gene: 3. This CDR3 reads CASRGQGARGYTF. The CDR3 coding sequence is TGTGCCAGCAGGGGACAGGGGGCGCGTGGCTACACCTTC.

The chain employs TRBV12-3 or TRBV12-4 and TRBJ2-7; a weak D match, TRBD2 (6 bases). V shed 6 bases and J shed 7 bases, with 16 bases lying between them. The CDR3 runs to 13 residues. CDR3 sequence: CASRAGAREEQYF. CDR3 DNA sequence: TGTGCCAGCAGGGCCGGGGCACGGGAGGAGCAGTACTTC.

The rearrangement joins TRBV6-5 to TRBJ2-6; D gene ambiguous. The V end was cut by 0 bases, the J end by 0 bases, with 6 bases between. The CDR3 totals 16 residues. Germline V lookup: CDR1 MNHEY, CDR2 SVGAGI. In DNA form, the CDR3 reads TGTGCCAGCAGTTACTCGAGGCTCTCTGGGGCCAACGTCCTGACTTTC. Residues: CASSYSRLSGANVLTF.

The genes are TRBV20-1 and TRBJ2-5; unclear D gene. CDR1 DFQATT and CDR2 SNEGSKA come from the germline V gene (reference sequence). CDR3 length equals 11 residues. V was pared by 5 bases and J by 1 base, with 5 bases between. The CDR3 reads CSAGPQETQYF. In DNA, the CDR3 is TGCAGTGCTGGCCCCCAAGAGACCCAGTACTTC.

Details on this clone: The same CDR3 can be traced to other DNA sequences in this sample. The chain joins TRBV18 to TRBJ2-7; possibly TRBD2 for D (6 bases). The V and J ends lost 2 bases and 0 bases respectively, with 8 bases between them. The CDR3 covers 14 residues. In germline, CDR1 is KGHSH, CDR2 LQKENI. The CDR3 protein is CASSPAGSSYEQYF. CDR3 in DNA: TGTGCCAGCTCACCAGCCGGGAGCTCCTACGAGCAGTACTTC.

The J gene is TRBJ1-2, the V gene TRBV9, with TRBD1 as a possible D gene (6 bases). V was trimmed by 4 bases and J by 4 bases, leaving 17 bases between them. The CDR3 loop spans 15 amino acids. CDR1 is SGDLS, CDR2 YYNGEE, per germline. CDR3 coding DNA: TGTGCCAGCAGCCTAGGGACAATTGCGGCCTATGGCTACACCTTC. Encoded protein: CASSLGTIAAYGYTF.

J is TRBJ2-7 and V is TRBV28; tentative D call: TRBD1 (5 bases). The CDR3 sequence is 14 residues long. Germline V gene data show CDR1 as MDHEN and CDR2 as SYDVKM. Trimming removed 10 bases from V and 2 bases from J, with 18 bases in between. The CDR3 DNA follows: TGTGCCACAACCTCCGTGACAGCGACCTACGAGCAGTACTTC. Translation: CATTSVTATYEQYF.

J is TRBJ1-2 and V is TRBV28; 9 nucleotides line up with TRBD1. Germline trimming cut 2 bases from V and 7 bases from J; bases unmatched to any gene: 5. CDR3 length: 14 residues. In germline, CDR1 is MDHEN, CDR2 SYDVKM. CDR3 sequence (DNA): TGTGCCAGCAGTTTAGGCGGACAGGGGTCTGGCTACACCTTC. As protein: CASSLGGQGSGYTF.

This chain uses TRBV19 with TRBJ2-3, with a tentative D call TRBD1 (6 bases). Germline lookup yields CDR1 LNHDA and CDR2 SQIVND (reference sequence). Trimming took 5 bases from V and 2 from J, leaving 11 bases between them. The CDR3 runs to 14 residues. Here the CDR3 reads CASSWTAVTDTQYF. DNA of the CDR3: TGTGCCAGTAGTTGGACAGCCGTCACAGATACGCAGTATTTT.

This clone was observed a single time. DNA for the CDR3: TGTGCCAGCAGTCCGACAGACCTCATGAACACTGAAGCTTTCTTT. Its protein is CASSPTDLMNTEAFF. This chain joins TRBV27 and TRBJ1-1; a weak D match, TRBD1 (5 bases). The V end was cut by 5 bases, the J end by 0 bases, with 13 bases between. The CDR3 runs to 15 residues. From germline, CDR1 is MNHEY and CDR2 SMNVEV (reference sequence).

The chain employs TRBV27 and TRBJ2-7; maybe TRBD1 (5 bases). Germline lookup yields CDR1 MNHEY and CDR2 SMNVEV (reference sequence). The CDR3 is 15 amino acids. V lost 0 bases and J 5 bases, leaving 14 bases between the germline ends. CDR3 nucleotide sequence: TGTGCCAGCAGTTTATCCAGGGCCCCGGTCCACGAGCAGTACTTC. It codes for CASSLSRAPVHEQYF.

DNA of the CDR3: TGTGCCAGCAGCGTAGGGATTCAGGGGACCGGGGAGCTGTTTTTT. Amino acids: CASSVGIQGTGELFF. The chain joins TRBV9 to TRBJ2-2, with D possibly matching TRBD1 (6 bases). The CDR3 runs to 15 residues. Trimming removed 0 bases at V and 5 bases at J, with 11 bases between. The germline V gene has CDR1 SGDLS and CDR2 YYNGEE.

This clone was found a few times. The V and J genes are TRBV3-1 (or the pseudogene TRBV3-2) and TRBJ1-2; 7 positions agree with TRBD1. The CDR3 sequence is 14 residues long. V trimming: 4 bases; J trimming: 5 bases; junction bases outside the gene matches: 7. Germline CDR1 LGHDT, CDR2 YNNKEL (reference sequence). CDR3 in amino acids: CASSLRGTAYGYTF. The CDR3 nucleotides are TGTGCCAGCAGCCTAAGAGGGACAGCATATGGCTACACCTTC.

This chain links TRBV30 with TRBJ2-1; 8 bases are a match to TRBD1. The CDR3 has 13 amino acids. Germline CDR1 GTSNPN, CDR2 SVGIG (reference sequence). V lost 5 bases, J lost 7 bases, and 7 bases stayed unmatched. Here the CDR3 reads CAWGIHRGNEQFF. CDR3 nucleotides: TGTGCCTGGGGAATACACAGGGGGAATGAGCAGTTCTTC.

This chain joins TRBV5-1 and TRBJ2-1; the match to TRBD1 covers 9 bases. Germline assignment: CDR1 SGHRS and CDR2 YFSETQ. The CDR3 length is 15 residues. Germline trimming cut 0 bases from V and 9 bases from J; bases unmatched to any gene: 7. CDR3: CASSLGNTGGTEQFF. Written as DNA, the CDR3 is TGCGCCAGCAGCTTGGGTAACACAGGGGGCACTGAGCAGTTCTTC.

This chain joins TRBV19 and TRBJ2-4; 14 bases are shared with TRBD2. Germline CDR1 reads LNHDA; CDR2 reads SQIVND (reference sequence). The V gene end was trimmed by 4 bases and the J gene end by 3 bases; junction bases not matched to a gene: 8. The CDR3 covers 18 residues. CDR3 protein: CASSKGLAGDVVKNIQYF. Written as DNA, the CDR3 is TGTGCCAGTAGTAAGGGACTAGCGGGAGATGTGGTCAAAAACATTCAGTACTTC.

The V and J genes are TRBV19 and TRBJ1-1; perhaps TRBD1 as D (5 bases). CDR1 and CDR2 from the germline V gene are LNHDA and SQIVND (reference sequence). The V gene lost 3 bases and the J gene lost 5 bases, with 10 bases spanning the gap. This CDR3 contains 13 residues. Here the CDR3 reads CASSIRVGTEAFF. CDR3 bases: TGTGCCAGTAGTATCAGGGTGGGGACTGAAGCTTTCTTT.

About this clone itself: It is unclear where the CDR3 begins or ends on the DNA, so no DNA is shown, and the CDR3 is as TCRdb lists it. V is TRBV6-5 and J is TRBJ1-2. Germline loops: CDR1 MNHEY, CDR2 SVGAGI. The CDR3 numbers 14 amino acids, ends counted. The CDR3 sequence: CASSTSSANYGYTF.

The chain employs TRBV9 and TRBJ2-3; TRBD2 is a possible D gene (5 bases). The CDR3 consists of 18 residues. From germline, CDR1 is SGDLS and CDR2 YYNGEE. V was clipped by 2 bases and J by 5 bases, with 24 bases between them. CDR3 residues: CASSVPRFGPNEGDTQYF. The CDR3, as DNA: TGTGCCAGCAGCGTGCCCCGTTTCGGCCCAAATGAGGGAGATACGCAGTATTTT.

The J gene is TRBJ2-7, the V gene TRBV29-1; 8 nucleotides line up with TRBD1. Trimming cost V 7 bases and J 3 bases; bases outside gene matches: 11. Germline V gives CDR1 SQVTM, CDR2 ANQGSEA. There are 14 residues in the CDR3. The CDR3 DNA sequence: TGCAGCGCCCTGTGGACAGGGCCCGACTACGAGCAGTACTTC. Residues: CSALWTGPDYEQYF.

The chain links TRBV5-1 to TRBJ1-5; 8 bases agree with TRBD1. J was trimmed by 1 base and V by 4 bases; bases with no gene match: 4. The CDR3 has 15 residues. Germline assignment: CDR1 SGHRS and CDR2 YFSETQ. The CDR3 DNA follows: TGCGCCAGCAGCCCCGCAGGGGGCAGCAATCAGCCCCAGCATTTT. It translates to CASSPAGGSNQPQHF.

The DNA for the CDR3 is TGTGCCAGCGGGGACAGGCAGGGGGAAAAACTGTTTTTT. Its translation: CASGDRQGEKLFF. The genes are TRBV28 and TRBJ1-4, with 8 bases aligning to TRBD1. V shed 8 bases, J shed 8 bases, and the junction held 7 bases outside the gene matches. The CDR3 is 13 amino acids. Germline V lookup: CDR1 MDHEN, CDR2 SYDVKM.

The genes are TRBV7-9 and TRBJ1-2, with no clear D. Trimming cost V 5 bases and J 0 bases, with 10 bases left between them. This CDR3 region has 14 residues. Germline CDR1 reads SEHNR; CDR2 reads FQNEAQ (reference sequence). DNA of the CDR3: TGTGCCAGCAGCGGAGATCCACCTAACTATGGCTACACCTTC. Encoded protein: CASSGDPPNYGYTF.

The rearrangement links TRBV9 to TRBJ1-2; 10 nucleotides match TRBD1. Germline trimming cut 0 bases from V and 5 bases from J; bases unmatched to any gene: 10. This CDR3 contains 17 residues. Germline V gene sequence: CDR1 SGDLS, CDR2 YYNGEE. CDR3 region: CASSVGGTGVLQYGYTF. The CDR3 DNA reads TGTGCCAGCAGCGTAGGAGGGACAGGGGTCCTCCAATATGGCTACACCTTC.

The chain carries TRBV25-1 and TRBJ1-4; 9 bases match TRBD1. The CDR3 totals 15 residues. The germline V gene has CDR1 MGHDK and CDR2 SYGVNS. J was trimmed by 8 bases and V by 3 bases; bases with no gene match: 7. The CDR3 sequence: CASSDPGQGNEKLFF. CDR3 in DNA: TGTGCCAGCAGTGATCCGGGACAGGGAAACGAAAAACTGTTTTTT.